This TCR beta chain derives from a study of T cell clonality in common variable immunodeficiency. Germline loops: CDR1 SGHDN, CDR2 FVKESK. V was trimmed by 0 bases and J by 9 bases, leaving 12 bases between them. CDR3 length equals 14 residues. Repertoires were generated with immunoSEQ multiplex PCR, while TCRdb's copy carries only in-frame clones and drops some. The sample is made up of about 34,000 clones, none counted only once. Ten or more counts support this clone. From the germline J gene comes the end of the CDR3, since the read stops 3 residues before it. The TCR was taken from a person aged 18-70 years in good health. The sample consisted of peripheral blood mononuclear cells. V and J are TRBV14 and TRBJ1-3; D might be TRBD1 (5 bases). The CDR3 sequence is CASSQEGRGPTIYF. The CDR3 DNA, read in part, is TGTGCCAGCAGCCAAGAAGGGCGGGGCCCCACC.